Following are 29 T cell receptor beta chains from one sample sequenced in a study of OX40 agonist ivuxolimab in advanced cancers. Generated by immunoSEQ multiplex PCR, the TCRdb table keeps only in-frame clones and is missing some. In the table there are tens of thousands of clones, roughly 85% of which are singletons. Source: CD4+ or CD8+ T cells sorted from blood, taken in a trial of the OX40 agonist ivuxolimab. The receptors originated from an adult with an advanced solid tumor such as melanoma, head and neck, liver or kidney cancer.

The chain is built from TRBV5-4 and TRBJ2-1, with D possibly matching TRBD1 (5 bases). Germline V lookup: CDR1 SGHNT, CDR2 YYREEE (reference sequence). Trimming cost V 0 bases and J 1 base, with 11 bases left between them. The CDR3 has 16 amino acids. Here the CDR3 DNA reads TGTGCCAGCAGCTTGGCAGGGTCAGGGTCCTACAATGAGCAGTTCTTC. It encodes CASSLAGSGSYNEQFF.

This chain connects TRBV30 to TRBJ2-4; D gene unclear. Trimming pared 0 bases from V and 12 bases from J, leaving 18 bases between. Germline V gives CDR1 GTSNPN, CDR2 SVGIG (reference sequence). The CDR3 is made up of 14 amino acids. CDR3 DNA sequence: TGTGCCTGGAGTGTACAAGGTTTAGGGTGGTCTCAGTACTTC. This sequence encodes CAWSVQGLGWSQYF.

This chain connects TRBV7-9 to TRBJ2-1; tentatively, D is TRBD1 or TRBD2 (5 bases each). The V gene's germline CDR1 is SEHNR and CDR2 FQNEAQ (reference sequence). V was trimmed by 5 bases and J by 7 bases, leaving 12 bases between them. This CDR3 comprises 13 residues. The CDR3 DNA is TGTGCCAGCAGCCCCCCGGGGCCGAATGAGCAGTTCTTC. Translating it yields CASSPPGPNEQFF.

This sequence joins TRBV6-1 and TRBJ2-7, with a tentative D call TRBD1 (6 bases). Germline values: CDR1 MNHNS, CDR2 SASEGT. CDR3 length equals 14 residues. With 8 bases removed from V and 0 bases from J, the gap between germline ends came to 14 bases. CDR3 sequence (DNA): TGTGCCAGCCTACTGACAGGTAGCTCCTACGAGCAGTACTTC. Encoded protein: CASLLTGSSYEQYF.

CDR3 bases: TGTGCCAGCAGTTACGACAGGGTTCAGCCCCAGCATTTT. Translation gives CASSYDRVQPQHF. The chain joins TRBV6-5 to TRBJ1-5; TRBD1 matches at 7 bases. V was pared by 2 bases and J by 6 bases, with 1 base of the junction left unmatched. Germline V gives CDR1 MNHEY, CDR2 SVGAGI. This CDR3 contains 13 residues.

J is TRBJ2-1 and V is TRBV19; 8 positions agree with TRBD1. The germline CDR1 and CDR2 sequences are LNHDA and SQIVND (reference sequence). V was pared by 3 bases and J by 7 bases, with 5 bases of the junction left unmatched. The CDR3 is 14 amino acids. In DNA form, the CDR3 reads TGTGCCAGTAGTATTCGGACAGGGTTAAATGAGCAGTTCTTC. Its protein is CASSIRTGLNEQFF. The whole variable domain, filled in from reference TRBV19 and TRBJ2-1, reads DGGITQSPKYLFRKEGQNVTLSCEQNLNHDAMYWYRQDPGQGLRLIYYSQIVNDFQKGDIAEGYSVSREKKESFPLTVTSAQKNPTAFYLCASSIRTGLNEQFFGPGTRLTVL.

CDR3 sequence: CASRFSMNTEAFF. In DNA, the CDR3 is TGTGCCAGCAGGTTCAGCATGAACACTGAAGCTTTCTTT. The chain joins TRBV28 to TRBJ1-1, with unresolved D. Per the germline V gene, CDR1 is MDHEN and CDR2 is SYDVKM. The V gene lost 6 bases and the J gene lost 0 bases, with 8 bases spanning the gap. The CDR3 is 13 amino acids.

The chain employs TRBV7-9 and TRBJ2-7, with TRBD1 as a possible D gene (6 bases). The CDR3 has 15 amino acids. CDR1 SEHNR and CDR2 FQNEAQ come from the germline V gene (reference sequence). Trimming removed 5 bases from V and 5 bases from J, with 19 bases in between. CDR3: CASSLQYVGGHEQYF. CDR3 DNA: TGTGCCAGCAGCCTTCAGTATGTAGGGGGTCACGAGCAGTACTTC. Looking up the rest from reference TRBV7-9 and TRBJ2-7 gives the full variable domain: DTGVSQNPRHKITKRGQNVTFRCDPISEHNRLYWYRQTLGQGPEFLTYFQNEAQLEKSRLLSDRFSAERPKGSFSTLEIQRTEQGDSAMYLCASSLQYVGGHEQYFGPGTRLTVT.

This rearrangement joins TRBV7-9 to TRBJ1-1; TRBD1 might be the D (6 bases). Looked up from germline, CDR1 is SEHNR and CDR2 is FQNEAQ (reference sequence). Trimming left V 1 base short and J 11 bases short, with 11 bases between. The CDR3 sequence is 12 residues long. This CDR3 is CASSLVEGVAFF. The CDR3 region has the DNA TGTGCCAGCAGCTTAGTGGAGGGGGTGGCTTTCTTT.

CDR3: CASSLGKNTEAFF. CDR3 nucleotides: TGTGCCAGCAGTTTAGGGAAGAACACTGAAGCTTTCTTT. The rearrangement links TRBV28 to TRBJ1-1; D unclear. The germline V gene encodes CDR1 MDHEN and CDR2 SYDVKM. This CDR3 contains 13 residues. Trimming pared 2 bases from V and 1 base from J, leaving 5 bases between.

V and J are TRBV27 and TRBJ2-7; 12 nucleotides line up with TRBD1. The ends lost 6 bases at V and 4 bases at J; junction bases unmatched: 7. The CDR3 contains 15 residues. In germline, CDR1 is MNHEY, CDR2 SMNVEV (reference sequence). The CDR3 DNA follows: TGTGCCAGCAGGATTGAGGGACAGGGGGCGTACGAGCAGTACTTC. This gives the protein CASRIEGQGAYEQYF.

The chain is built from TRBV5-1 and TRBJ1-1, with D possibly TRBD1 on 6 matching bases. Deletions cut 6 bases from V and 3 bases from J, with 15 bases between. The germline V gene has CDR1 SGHRS and CDR2 YFSETQ. This CDR3 is built from 14 residues. CDR3 sequence: CASNLQGGHTEAFF. The CDR3 DNA follows: TGCGCCAGCAACTTACAGGGTGGTCACACTGAAGCTTTCTTT.

The rearrangement uses TRBV28 and TRBJ1-5; D ambiguous. The CDR3 totals 15 residues. Germline V gene lookup returns CDR1 MDHEN and CDR2 SYDVKM. The V and J ends lost 2 bases and 6 bases respectively, with 14 bases between them. CDR3 sequence: CASSLTERMVQPQHF. CDR3 sequence (DNA): TGTGCCAGCAGTTTAACAGAGCGGATGGTTCAGCCCCAGCATTTT.

A few counts support this clone. The chain joins TRBV11-3 to TRBJ1-3; D unclear. Germline assignment: CDR1 SGHNT and CDR2 YENEEA. V was shortened by 3 bases and J by 3 bases, with 12 bases between the two germline ends. This CDR3 spans 15 amino acids. CDR3 bases: TGTGCCAGCAGCTTGTCAGCGGGGTTTGGAAACACCATATATTTT. This codes for CASSLSAGFGNTIYF.

The CDR3 loop is CASSRELYPEKLFF. As DNA, the CDR3 is TGTGCTAGCTCCAGGGAGCTCTATCCCGAAAAACTGTTTTTT. This sequence joins TRBV6-6 and TRBJ1-4, with D perhaps matching TRBD1 (5 bases). The CDR3 consists of 14 residues. Germline lookup yields CDR1 MNHNY and CDR2 SVGAGI (reference sequence).

The rearrangement joins TRBV9 to TRBJ2-3, with D perhaps TRBD2 (5 bases). V was pared by 0 bases and J by 6 bases, with 11 bases between. The CDR3 length is 14 residues. The germline V gene has CDR1 SGDLS and CDR2 YYNGEE. Here the CDR3 DNA reads TGTGCCAGCAGCGTAGGGGTGGGAGCGGATACGCAGTATTTT. Its translation: CASSVGVGADTQYF.

V usage is TRBV6-5 and J usage is TRBJ2-7; TRBD1 agrees at 8 bases. CDR1 and CDR2 from the germline V gene are MNHEY and SVGAGI. V lost 7 bases, J lost 6 bases, and 11 bases stayed unmatched. This CDR3 region has 14 residues. CDR3 residues: CASNSRAGGLEQYF. CDR3 sequence (DNA): TGTGCCAGCAATTCAAGGGCAGGGGGCCTCGAGCAGTACTTC.

The V call is TRBV19, the J call TRBJ1-1, with D unclear. Per the germline V gene, CDR1 is LNHDA and CDR2 is SQIVND (reference sequence). The CDR3 is made up of 12 amino acids. V lost 7 bases and J lost 3, with 9 bases in between. CDR3 in DNA: TGTGCCAGTACATTCGGGCACACTGAAGCTTTCTTT. It yields the protein CASTFGHTEAFF. Full variable domain (remainder filled in from reference TRBV19 and TRBJ1-1): DGGITQSPKYLFRKEGQNVTLSCEQNLNHDAMYWYRQDPGQGLRLIYYSQIVNDFQKGDIAEGYSVSREKKESFPLTVTSAQKNPTAFYLCASTFGHTEAFFGQGTRLTVV.

The rearrangement joins TRBV6-6 to TRBJ2-2; tentatively, D is TRBD2 (5 bases). The CDR3 contains 15 residues. CDR1 is MNHNY, CDR2 SVGAGI, per germline (reference sequence). Trimming took 8 bases from V and 7 from J, leaving 20 bases between them. The CDR3 DNA is TGTGCCAGCTCCCCCGGAGGCTCCAGGAACGGGGAGCTGTTTTTT. It specifies CASSPGGSRNGELFF.

This clone was observed a few times. Here the CDR3 DNA reads TGTGCCTGGAGTAATAAGGGACTAGCGGACAATGAGCAGTTCTTC. This codes for CAWSNKGLADNEQFF. The chain combines TRBV30 with TRBJ2-1, with TRBD2 matching over 11 bases. The CDR3 contains 15 residues. V was clipped by 2 bases and J by 5 bases; unmatched bases: 5. CDR1 and CDR2 from the germline V gene are GTSNPN and SVGIG (reference sequence). Full variable domain (rest looked up from reference TRBV30 and TRBJ2-1): SQTIHQWPATLVQPVGSPLSLECTVEGTSNPNLYWYRQAAGRGLQLLFYSVGIGQISSEVPQNLSASRPQDRQFILSSKKLLLSDSGFYLCAWSNKGLADNEQFFGPGTRLTVL.

The V call is TRBV10-3, the J call TRBJ2-2; 12 nucleotides match TRBD1. Germline trimming cut 6 bases from V and 7 bases from J; bases unmatched to any gene: 6. From germline, CDR1 is ENHRY and CDR2 SYGVKD. This CDR3 is 15 amino acids long. CDR3 residues: CAIRPGQGAVGELFF. The CDR3 DNA follows: TGTGCCATCAGACCGGGACAGGGGGCCGTCGGGGAGCTGTTTTTT.

This chain uses TRBV7-2 with TRBJ1-2; no clear D gene. The V end was cut by 1 base, the J end by 5 bases, with 14 bases between. This CDR3 is built from 15 residues. Germline CDR1 reads SGHTA; CDR2 reads FQGNSA. This chain's CDR3 is CASSLDTQIKYGYTF. CDR3 sequence (DNA): TGTGCCAGCAGCTTAGATACGCAGATAAAATATGGCTACACCTTC.

The chain links TRBV20-1 to TRBJ2-1; no reliable D call. The V end lost 7 bases, the J end lost 4 bases, and 8 bases lay between the germline ends. Germline lookup yields CDR1 DFQATT and CDR2 SNEGSKA (reference sequence). The CDR3 length is 11 residues. The CDR3 DNA sequence: TGCAGTGGGACCGGATACAATGAGCAGTTCTTC. It encodes CSGTGYNEQFF.

The chain links TRBV6-5 to TRBJ1-2, with no clear D. Germline loops: CDR1 MNHEY, CDR2 SVGAGI. The CDR3 has 14 residues. The V end lost 6 bases, the J end lost 7 bases, and 18 bases lay between the germline ends. The CDR3 loop is CASSIGWGMVGYTF. CDR3 in DNA: TGTGCCAGCAGCATAGGTTGGGGTATGGTTGGCTACACCTTC.

The rearrangement links TRBV5-8 to TRBJ1-1; the D gene is possibly TRBD1 (6 bases). The CDR3 runs to 13 residues. Germline assignment: CDR1 SGHTS and CDR2 YDEGEE. V was trimmed by 3 bases and J by 0 bases, leaving 6 bases between them. Here the CDR3 DNA reads TGTGCCAGCAGCTGGACAGTGAACACTGAAGCTTTCTTT. It codes for CASSWTVNTEAFF.

The genes are TRBV27 and TRBJ2-1, with D possibly TRBD2 on 6 matching bases. V dropped 0 bases and J dropped 7 bases, with 16 bases sitting between them. From germline, CDR1 is MNHEY and CDR2 SMNVEV (reference sequence). The CDR3 is 16 residues long. CDR3 sequence reads: CASSLSGGNPRNEQFF. The CDR3 DNA follows: TGTGCCAGCAGTTTATCTGGCGGGAACCCACGAAATGAGCAGTTCTTC.

The rearrangement links TRBV2 to TRBJ1-2; D may be TRBD1 (5 bases). The CDR3 sequence is 13 residues long. Germline V gene lookup returns CDR1 SNHLY and CDR2 FYNNEI. The ends were cut back, 6 bases at V and 3 bases at J, with 11 bases in the middle. Here the CDR3 reads CASSPGTDYGYTF. In DNA form, the CDR3 reads TGTGCCAGCAGCCCCGGGACGGACTATGGCTACACCTTC.

The V call is TRBV10-2, the J call TRBJ2-5; the match to TRBD2 covers 8 bases. Germline lookup yields CDR1 WSHSY and CDR2 SAAADI. Losses at the gene ends were 4 bases for V and 4 bases for J; bases not matched to a gene: 17. CDR3 length: 18 amino acids. CDR3: CASSVGLAPSREGETQYF. DNA for the CDR3: TGCGCCAGCAGTGTCGGACTAGCTCCGAGTAGGGAAGGAGAGACCCAGTACTTC.

This rearrangement joins TRBV10-3 to TRBJ1-2; 7 bases are a match to TRBD1. CDR1 and CDR2 (germline): ENHRY, SYGVKD. V shed 0 bases and J 8 bases; nucleotides not matched to a gene: 6. CDR3 length equals 14 residues. In nucleotides, the CDR3 is TGTGCCATCAGTGAGTCGGTGACAGGGCTCGGCTACACCTTC. Protein sequence: CAISESVTGLGYTF.